This TCR beta chain was obtained from a study of T-cell reconstitution after alpha-beta-depleted transplantation in children. Study-wide results and limits: One year post-transplant, T-cell counts and diversity were largely derived from T cells produced anew. Several hundred rapidly expanded clones from non-depleted graft cells reportedly supplied alpha-beta T cells about two months post-transplant. After transplant, high TCRbeta diversity at day 60 in some patients arose from surviving recipient T cells and thymic progenitors.

Germline loops: CDR1 SGHTA, CDR2 FQGNSA. The CDR3 has 16 amino acids. Trimming took 5 bases from V and 6 from J, leaving 22 bases between them. For TCRbeta, the library was prepared with unique molecular identifiers. TCRdb called the PCR reads again in MiXCR, with one record for every CDR3 protein. The data hold 800,000 to 1,000,000 distinct CDR3 sequences, with about 26% observed a single time. As for this clonotype: The antigen is unknown.

This receptor was taken from a boy in the first two years of life who had a stem cell transplant for SCID, so the T cells may come from the graft donor. The sequenced sample was PBMCs, mostly from graft donor cells, obtained 360 days after TCRalphabeta/CD19-depleted stem cell transplant. V and J are TRBV7-2 and TRBJ2-5; D perhaps matches TRBD1 (5 bases). For the CDR3, the DNA is TGTGCCAGCAGCCTTAGGGGCGTGATAGGAGAAAAGACCCAGTACTTC. Protein product: CASSLRGVIGEKTQYF.